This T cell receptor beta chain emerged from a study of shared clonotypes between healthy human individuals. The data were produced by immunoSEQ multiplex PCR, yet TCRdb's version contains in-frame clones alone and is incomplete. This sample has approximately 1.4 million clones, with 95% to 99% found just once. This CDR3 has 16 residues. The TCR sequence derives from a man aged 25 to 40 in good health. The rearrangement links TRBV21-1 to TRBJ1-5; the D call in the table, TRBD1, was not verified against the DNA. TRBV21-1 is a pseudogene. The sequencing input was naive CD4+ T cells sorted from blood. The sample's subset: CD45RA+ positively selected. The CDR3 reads CASSKHGTGGNQPQHF. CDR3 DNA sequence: TGTGCCAGCAGCAAACACGGGACAGGGGGTAATCAGCCCCAGCATTTT.